The 28 T cell receptor beta chains below come from one sample, sequenced in a study of T cells of healthy individuals. TCRdb ran MiXCR on the 5' RACE reads and lists one entry per CDR3 protein. The table has some 69,000 distinct CDR3 sequences, around 16% seen once. These TCRs come from a human donor in good health.

The V call is TRBV23-1, the J call TRBJ2-2; 9 bases map to TRBD2. TRBV23-1 is flagged as an ORF with uncertain function. This CDR3 is 15 amino acids long. J lost 6 bases, V lost 6 bases, and 8 bases had no gene match. The DNA for the CDR3 is TGCGCCAGCAGGATTAGGCGGGAGGGGCCCGGGGAGCTGTTTTTT. Amino acids: CASRIRREGPGELFF.

Turning to this clonotype: A much larger clonotype is one base distant, so this may be a read error. The chain has TRBV28 and TRBJ2-5, with 9 bases identical to TRBD2. CDR1 MDHEN and CDR2 SYDVKM come from the germline V gene. After removal of 3 bases from V and 4 bases from J, the junction contained 9 bases not matched to a gene. The CDR3 loop spans 16 amino acids. CDR3 nucleotides: TGTGCCAGCAGTTTTCGAGCGGGAGGATTGGCAGAGACCCAGTACTTC. Its protein product is CASSFRAGGLAETQYF.

V gene TRBV18 combines with J gene TRBJ1-1; the D is unclear. Germline CDR1 KGHSH, CDR2 LQKENI. V was cut by 7 bases and J by 1 base, with 19 bases left in between. The CDR3 consists of 16 residues. The CDR3 loop is CASLPGRTGRNTEAFF. CDR3 bases: TGTGCCAGCTTACCCGGTCGCACGGGGAGGAACACTGAAGCTTTCTTT.

This clonotype has at least ten counts. This chain joins TRBV12-3 or TRBV12-4 and TRBJ1-3; 11 bases are a match to TRBD1. Trimming removed 6 bases from V and 3 bases from J; junction bases left unmatched: 13. The length of the CDR3 is 18 residues. CDR3 loop: CASRPLPGTGGNGNTIYF. The CDR3, as DNA: TGTGCCAGCAGGCCTCTTCCCGGGACAGGGGGTAATGGAAACACCATATATTTT.

This clonotype is categorized as large. The chain employs TRBV2 and TRBJ2-1, with 11 bases fitting TRBD2. The CDR3 is 15 residues long. The germline V gene encodes CDR1 SNHLY and CDR2 FYNNEI. The V segment lost 2 bases and the J segment 3 bases; nucleotides outside the gene matches: 0. The CDR3 reads CASSELAGGYNEQFF. CDR3 in DNA: TGTGCCAGCAGTGAACTAGCGGGAGGCTACAATGAGCAGTTCTTC.

The gene calls are TRBV19 and TRBJ2-3, with a tentative D call TRBD1 (6 bases). V was clipped by 6 bases and J by 0 bases, with 16 bases between them. The CDR3 length is 16 residues. The germline gives CDR1 LNHDA, CDR2 SQIVND (reference sequence). This CDR3 is CASSVSRGHSTDTQYF. The CDR3 bases are TGTGCCAGTAGCGTAAGTAGGGGACACAGCACAGATACGCAGTATTTT.

The chain is built from TRBV11-2 and TRBJ2-2; no definite D call. V gave up 5 bases and J gave up 2 bases, with 21 bases separating them. The CDR3 totals 18 residues. Germline assignment: CDR1 SGHAT and CDR2 FQNNGV. The CDR3 nucleotides are TGTGCCAGCAGCCCGTCAAGCAAGACTTATTCCAACACCGGGGAGCTGTTTTTT. Amino acid sequence: CASSPSSKTYSNTGELFF.

This clonotype occurred many times. V is TRBV29-1 and J is TRBJ1-1; 10 bases map to TRBD1. CDR3 length equals 13 residues. J was trimmed by 8 bases and V by 4 bases; bases with no gene match: 7. Germline V gene lookup returns CDR1 SQVTM and CDR2 ANQGSEA. CDR3 protein: CSVVRQGAREAFF. CDR3 DNA: TGCAGCGTTGTCCGACAGGGGGCGAGGGAAGCTTTCTTT.

This clonotype was seen only a few times. The chain is built from TRBV5-4 and TRBJ2-1, with D possibly TRBD2 on 5 matching bases. The length of the CDR3 is 15 residues. Germline loops: CDR1 SGHNT, CDR2 YYREEE (reference sequence). V shed 2 bases and J shed 0 bases, with 9 bases lying between them. The CDR3 DNA is TGTGCCAGCAGCTTAGCGGCCAGCTCCTACAATGAGCAGTTCTTC. Its translation is CASSLAASSYNEQFF.

J is TRBJ2-5 and V is TRBV9, with no clear D. Trimming removed 4 bases from V and 5 bases from J, with 12 bases in between. CDR1 and CDR2 from the germline V gene are SGDLS and YYNGEE. The CDR3 spans 13 residues. CDR3 residues: CASSYSVLETQYF. DNA of the CDR3: TGTGCCAGCAGCTACAGCGTACTGGAGACCCAGTACTTC.

This clonotype showed up many times. This chain joins TRBV5-1 and TRBJ2-5; no clear D. Looked up from germline, CDR1 is SGHRS and CDR2 is YFSETQ. The CDR3 consists of 13 residues. Trimming cost V 4 bases and J 5 bases, with 12 bases left between them. The CDR3 sequence: CASSQRALETQYF. The CDR3 nucleotides read TGCGCCAGCAGCCAACGGGCCCTGGAGACCCAGTACTTC.

This clonotype was detected ten times or more. V gene TRBV6-5 combines with J gene TRBJ2-1, with TRBD2 as a possible D gene (5 bases). In germline, CDR1 is MNHEY, CDR2 SVGAGI. The V end lost 7 bases, the J end lost 2 bases, and 15 bases lay between the germline ends. The CDR3 runs to 15 residues. In DNA, the CDR3 is TGTGCCAGCATGAGGCGGAGGAAGACCTACAATGAGCAGTTCTTC. Translating it yields CASMRRRKTYNEQFF.

The chain couples TRBV4-1 to TRBJ2-7; TRBD2 is a possible D gene (5 bases). The CDR3 consists of 16 residues. Germline V gene sequence: CDR1 MGHRA, CDR2 YSYEKL. V lost 1 base and J 0 bases, leaving 13 bases between the germline ends. The CDR3 DNA follows: TGCGCCAGCAGCCAAGTCGCAGCGGTTAGCTCCTACGAGCAGTACTTC. Translating it yields CASSQVAAVSSYEQYF.

About this clonotype: A read error is possible here, since a much larger clone lies one base away. J is TRBJ1-2 and V is TRBV12-3 or TRBV12-4; D unresolved. This CDR3 has 16 residues. CDR3 sequence (DNA): TGTGCCAGCAGTCCCAGTAGAGGCTTATCGGTCTATGGCTACAACTTC. Amino acids: CASSPSRGLSVYGYNF.

CDR3 bases: TGTGCCAGCAGCCCAATCAGGGGGGGAGATTATGGCTACACCTTC. It is translated as CASSPIRGGDYGYTF. The rearrangement links TRBV7-9 to TRBJ1-2, with 7 bases fitting TRBD1. Germline V CDR1 and CDR2: SEHNR, FQNEAQ (reference sequence). The CDR3 runs 15 residues. J lost 5 bases, V lost 5 bases, and 11 bases had no gene match.

There are a few counts of this clonotype. The chain recombines TRBV28 with TRBJ2-1; 9 nucleotides agree with TRBD2. Germline V gene sequence: CDR1 MDHEN, CDR2 SYDVKM. This CDR3 is 15 amino acids long. After removal of 7 bases from V and 9 bases from J, the junction contained 13 bases not matched to a gene. CDR3 DNA sequence: TGTGCCAGCACCCCGACTAGCGGAAGTACAATTGAGCAGTTCTTC. Translated, it gives CASTPTSGSTIEQFF.

This clonotype appeared a few times. This chain joins TRBV11-3 and TRBJ2-1; 13 bases line up with TRBD2. Trimming removed 4 bases from V and 6 bases from J; junction bases left unmatched: 3. The CDR3 covers 15 residues. CDR1 and CDR2 (germline): SGHNT, YENEEA. CDR3 residues: CASSSRTSGSNEQFF. The CDR3 DNA reads TGTGCCAGCAGCTCCCGGACTAGCGGGAGCAATGAGCAGTTCTTC.

This clonotype was recorded at least ten times. The CDR3 loop is CAISPLQVNSPLHF. The CDR3 DNA sequence: TGTGCCATCAGCCCGTTGCAGGTTAATTCACCCCTCCACTTT. V usage is TRBV10-3 and J usage is TRBJ1-6; D call uncertain. CDR1 is ENHRY and CDR2 is SYGVKD in the germline V gene. Trimming left V 6 bases short and J 6 bases short, with 12 bases between. The length of the CDR3 is 14 residues.

This rearrangement joins TRBV27 to TRBJ2-5, with D maybe TRBD2 (7 bases). Looked up from germline, CDR1 is MNHEY and CDR2 is SMNVEV (reference sequence). With 8 bases removed from V and 3 bases from J, the gap between germline ends came to 19 bases. The CDR3 sequence is 15 residues long. The CDR3 nucleotides read TGTGCCAGCCCCGATTCGAGGGGGGGGGAAGAGACCCAGTACTTC. Translated: CASPDSRGGEETQYF.

This clonotype has a handful of counts. The chain is built from TRBV7-9 and TRBJ1-1; D might be TRBD1 (5 bases). CDR1 and CDR2 from the germline V gene are SEHNR and FQNEAQ (reference sequence). The ends were cut back, 4 bases at V and 11 bases at J, with 11 bases in the middle. The length of the CDR3 is 11 residues. The CDR3 loop is CASSSGGGAFF. CDR3 nucleotides: TGTGCCAGCAGCTCGGGGGGAGGGGCTTTCTTT.

This clonotype was recorded many times. The V gene is TRBV4-3, the J gene TRBJ2-1; TRBD2 matches 10 bases. Trimming took 0 bases from V and 6 from J; bases not matched to a gene: 5. This CDR3 is 16 amino acids long. The germline CDR1 and CDR2 sequences are LGHNA and YSLEER. CDR3 nucleotide sequence: TGCGCCAGCAGCCAAGATCTAGCGGGAGTACTCAATGAGCAGTTCTTC. Encoded protein: CASSQDLAGVLNEQFF.

This clonotype was counted a few times. The chain joins TRBV21-1 to TRBJ1-5; the table assigns TRBD1, which was not confirmed against the DNA. TRBV21-1 represents a pseudogene. The length of the CDR3 is 15 residues. This CDR3 reads CASSYTGTGDQPQHF. CDR3 sequence (DNA): TGTGCCAGCAGCTATACCGGGACAGGTGATCAGCCCCAGCATTTT.

A few counts support this clonotype. The V call is TRBV10-2, the J call TRBJ2-5; 12 bases align to TRBD2. V was clipped by 4 bases and J by 5 bases; unmatched bases: 11. This CDR3 comprises 17 residues. Germline CDR1 is WSHSY and CDR2 is SAAADI. The CDR3: CASSVPLAGGTSETQYF. The CDR3 DNA sequence: TGCGCCAGCAGTGTTCCACTAGCGGGAGGTACTTCGGAGACCCAGTACTTC.

At least ten counts were recorded for this clonotype. A read error may produce the germline difference seen at one junction end. The genes are TRBV25-1 and TRBJ2-1, with D possibly being TRBD2 (7 bases). The CDR3 loop spans 16 amino acids. Looked up from germline, CDR1 is MGHDK and CDR2 is SYGVNS. The CDR3 here is CACSGGGGSVSNEQFF. The CDR3 DNA is TGTGCCTGCAGTGGGGGGGGCGGGAGTGTTTCAAATGAGCAGTTCTTC.

This clonotype has a count of ten or more. The V call is TRBV20-1, the J call TRBJ2-1; D is tentatively TRBD1 or TRBD2 (5 bases each). V lost 2 bases and J 5 bases, leaving 19 bases between the germline ends. Germline CDR1 and CDR2: DFQATT and SNEGSKA (reference sequence). The CDR3 has 16 residues. The CDR3 DNA reads TGCAGTGCTAGAAAAAGGGGCCTCTCGAGGGACAATGAGCAGTTCTTC. Translation gives CSARKRGLSRDNEQFF.

This clonotype was detected many times. This chain uses TRBV25-1 with TRBJ2-7, with D possibly being TRBD2 (5 bases). Germline V gene data show CDR1 as MGHDK and CDR2 as SYGVNS. The V gene lost 1 base and the J gene lost 5 bases, with 12 bases spanning the gap. The CDR3 totals 14 residues. CDR3 loop: CASSEFPGSNEQYF. CDR3 nucleotides: TGTGCCAGCAGTGAATTCCCGGGATCTAACGAGCAGTACTTC.

A few counts support this clonotype. CDR3 sequence reads: CASSRGSRLSTEAFF. The DNA of the CDR3 is TGTGCCAGCAGTCGGGGGTCCAGGCTGAGCACTGAAGCTTTCTTT. The rearrangement links TRBV27 to TRBJ1-1; TRBD1 is a possible D gene (5 bases). The V end was cut by 5 bases, the J end by 4 bases, with 17 bases between. The germline CDR1 and CDR2 sequences are MNHEY and SMNVEV (reference sequence). The CDR3 sequence is 15 residues long.

This clonotype was detected a few times. The chain carries TRBV2 and TRBJ1-5; D remains ambiguous. The germline CDR1 and CDR2 sequences are SNHLY and FYNNEI. Trimming left V 6 bases short and J 2 bases short, with 17 bases between. The CDR3 is 16 residues long. CDR3 sequence (DNA): TGTGCCAGCAGAGATCCGGCGTTAGGAGGCAATCAGCCCCAGCATTTT. Translated: CASRDPALGGNQPQHF. Combining the CDR3 with reference TRBV2 and TRBJ1-5 gives the whole variable domain EPEVTQTPSHQVTQMGQEVILRCVPISNHLYFYWYRQILGQKVEFLVSFYNNEISEKSEIFDDQFSVERPDGSNFTLKIRSTKLEDSAMYFCASRDPALGGNQPQHFGDGTRLSIL.